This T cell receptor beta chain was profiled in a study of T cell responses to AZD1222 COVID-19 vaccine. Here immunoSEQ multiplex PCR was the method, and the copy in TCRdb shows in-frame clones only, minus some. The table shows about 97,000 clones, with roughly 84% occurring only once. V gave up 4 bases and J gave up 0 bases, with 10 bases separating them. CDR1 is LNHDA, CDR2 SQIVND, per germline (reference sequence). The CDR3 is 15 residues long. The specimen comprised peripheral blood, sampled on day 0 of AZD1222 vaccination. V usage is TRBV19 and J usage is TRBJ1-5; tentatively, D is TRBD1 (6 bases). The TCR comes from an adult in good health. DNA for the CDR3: TGTGCCAGTAGTAAAGGACAGTATAGCAATCAGCCCCAGCATTTT. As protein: CASSKGQYSNQPQHF.